The 29 T cell receptor beta chains below were found in one sample sequenced in a study of blood T cell repertoires in COVID-19. Produced via immunoSEQ multiplex PCR; TCRdb's table is partial and in-frame only. Among about 190,000 clones listed, 65% to 80% were seen once. Material: peripheral blood. The source is a man aged 50 or older who had recovered from COVID-19.

The chain recombines TRBV29-1 with TRBJ2-7; 7 nucleotides agree with TRBD1. Germline CDR1 SQVTM, CDR2 ANQGSEA. The CDR3 runs 12 residues. The V and J ends lost 7 bases and 0 bases, in that order; junction bases with no gene match: 3. The DNA for the CDR3 is TGCAGCGCAACAGGGGACTCCTACGAGCAGTACTTC. Protein: CSATGDSYEQYF.

The chain joins TRBV15 to TRBJ2-1; unclear D gene. V was cut by 5 bases and J by 1 base, with 12 bases left in between. Germline lookup yields CDR1 LNHNV and CDR2 YYDKDF (reference sequence). The CDR3 contains 15 residues. The CDR3 sequence: CATSLSGYSYNEQFF. CDR3 nucleotide sequence: TGTGCCACCAGCTTATCCGGGTATTCCTACAATGAGCAGTTCTTC.

V is TRBV6-1 and J is TRBJ1-1; D remains unclear. The CDR3 loop spans 11 amino acids. CDR1 is MNHNS and CDR2 is SASEGT in the germline V gene. Trimming pared 2 bases from V and 8 bases from J, leaving 6 bases between. The CDR3 DNA is TGTGCCAGCAGTGAATTACGGGAAGCTTTCTTT. The encoded protein is CASSELREAFF.

This clone was seen a few times. The chain uses TRBV28 and TRBJ1-1, with TRBD1 as a possible D gene (6 bases). V dropped 6 bases and J dropped 0 bases, with 14 bases sitting between them. CDR1 MDHEN and CDR2 SYDVKM come from the germline V gene. The CDR3 is 15 amino acids. The CDR3 bases are TGTGCCAGCAGCCGGAGAAGACAGGTGAACACTGAAGCTTTCTTT. Translated: CASSRRRQVNTEAFF.

The rearrangement links TRBV7-2 to TRBJ2-7, with TRBD1 matching over 7 bases. CDR3 length: 14 amino acids. Per the germline V gene, CDR1 is SGHTA and CDR2 is FQGNSA. The V segment lost 8 bases and the J segment 2 bases; nucleotides outside the gene matches: 9. Here the CDR3 reads CASGGQTGAYEQYF. In nucleotides, the CDR3 is TGTGCCAGCGGCGGCCAAACAGGGGCCTACGAGCAGTACTTC. The full variable domain, with the rest looked up from reference TRBV7-2 and TRBJ2-7, is GAGVSQSPSNKVTEKGKDVELRCDPISGHTALYWYRQSLGQGLEFLIYFQGNSAPDKSGLPSDRFSAERTGGSVSTLTIQRTQQEDSAVYLCASGGQTGAYEQYFGPGTRLTVT.

This clone occurred once. The rearrangement links TRBV7-6 to TRBJ1-1, with a possible D match to TRBD1 (5 bases). The CDR3 spans 17 residues. Trimming stripped 2 bases from V and 0 bases from J, with 16 bases between. Germline V CDR1 and CDR2: SGHVS, FNYEAQ. For the CDR3, the DNA is TGTGCCAGCAGCTTAAGGGACTTCGGGGTAATGAACACTGAAGCTTTCTTT. Amino acid sequence: CASSLRDFGVMNTEAFF.

This rearrangement joins TRBV28 to TRBJ1-2; 7 nucleotides agree with TRBD1. Germline loops: CDR1 MDHEN, CDR2 SYDVKM. Trimming at V came to 5 bases and at J to 0 bases, leaving 9 bases not matched to a gene. The CDR3 contains 16 residues. The CDR3 spells CASSRKGQPTNYGYTF. The CDR3 DNA reads TGTGCCAGCAGTCGTAAGGGACAGCCTACTAACTATGGCTACACCTTC.

The CDR3 bases are TGTGCCAGCAGTTGGGCCATCAGGGCTGAAGCTTTCTTT. Encoded protein: CASSWAIRAEAFF. V and J are TRBV27 and TRBJ1-1, with D perhaps matching TRBD1 (5 bases). CDR1 and CDR2 (germline): MNHEY, SMNVEV (reference sequence). The CDR3 sequence is 13 residues long. The germline V and J ends were trimmed by 4 bases and 6 bases, with 12 bases remaining between them.

This clone has just a few counts. The CDR3, as DNA: TGTGCCAGCAGTTTAGGGCCAGCATCTGACAAGCAGTACTTC. Its translation: CASSLGPASDKQYF. The chain employs TRBV27 and TRBJ2-7; unclear D gene. Germline V gives CDR1 MNHEY, CDR2 SMNVEV (reference sequence). This CDR3 has 14 residues. Trimming removed 2 bases at V and 8 bases at J, with 16 bases between.

The V call is TRBV11-3, the J call TRBJ2-3, with 7 bases matching TRBD2. In germline, CDR1 is SGHNT, CDR2 YENEEA. V gave up 6 bases and J gave up 2 bases; unmatched junction bases: 5. The CDR3 consists of 14 residues. In DNA, the CDR3 is TGTGCCAGCAGTAGACTAGCCAACACAGATACGCAGTATTTT. Its translation is CASSRLANTDTQYF.

This clone appeared a single time. V gene TRBV5-1 combines with J gene TRBJ2-5, with 7 bases matching TRBD2. The CDR3 contains 16 residues. Germline V gives CDR1 SGHRS, CDR2 YFSETQ. J gave up 2 bases and V 0 bases, and 7 bases lay outside the gene matches. The CDR3 region has the DNA TGCGCCAGCAGCTTGGTCGCGGGAGAAGGTCAAGAGACCCAGTACTTC. Its translation is CASSLVAGEGQETQYF.

This chain joins TRBV15 and TRBJ1-4; 10 positions agree with TRBD1. Germline CDR1 reads LNHNV; CDR2 reads YYDKDF (reference sequence). V lost 0 bases and J lost 8; bases outside the gene matches: 6. This CDR3 comprises 16 residues. CDR3 residues: CATSRDGGQGKEKLFF. The CDR3 DNA is TGTGCCACCAGCAGAGACGGGGGACAGGGGAAAGAAAAACTGTTTTTT.

J is TRBJ1-3 and V is TRBV30; D is unclear. The germline V gene has CDR1 GTSNPN and CDR2 SVGIG (reference sequence). V dropped 2 bases and J dropped 4 bases, with 9 bases sitting between them. The CDR3 is 13 amino acids. The CDR3 DNA reads TGTGCCTGGAGTTCGGGGTCCGGAAACACCATATATTTT. Its translation: CAWSSGSGNTIYF. Filled out from reference TRBV30 and TRBJ1-3, the complete variable domain reads SQTIHQWPATLVQPVGSPLSLECTVEGTSNPNLYWYRQAAGRGLQLLFYSVGIGQISSEVPQNLSASRPQDRQFILSSKKLLLSDSGFYLCAWSSGSGNTIYFGEGSWLTVV.

This clone is a singleton in its sample. The V and J genes are TRBV21-1 and TRBJ1-5; the tabulated D call, TRBD1, remains unverified against the DNA. TRBV21-1 is a recognized pseudogene. The CDR3 extends over 17 amino acids. The CDR3 reads CASSTTSSGQGFQPQHF. Written as DNA, the CDR3 is TGTGCCAGCAGCACCACAAGCTCGGGACAGGGGTTTCAGCCCCAGCATTTT.

The genes are TRBV29-1 and TRBJ2-7, with a weak D call TRBD2 (5 bases). The CDR3 consists of 14 residues. V was pared by 4 bases and J by 6 bases, with 19 bases between. Germline CDR1 SQVTM, CDR2 ANQGSEA. The CDR3 DNA follows: TGCAGCGTTGTAAGGGAGCAGGTTTTTTCCGAGCAGTACTTC. Protein sequence: CSVVREQVFSEQYF.

The chain joins TRBV9 to TRBJ2-1; 7 nucleotides agree with TRBD1. V was pared by 0 bases and J by 0 bases, with 6 bases of the junction left unmatched. CDR3 length equals 17 residues. CDR1 is SGDLS, CDR2 YYNGEE, per germline. CDR3 loop: CASSVAPGQSSYNEQFF. The CDR3 DNA is TGTGCCAGCAGCGTAGCACCGGGACAGAGCTCCTACAATGAGCAGTTCTTC.

Ten or more counts support this clone. The chain employs TRBV2 and TRBJ1-2; D not resolved. Per germline, CDR1 SNHLY and CDR2 FYNNEI. This CDR3 has 13 residues. The V end was cut by 2 bases, the J end by 2 bases, with 6 bases between. As DNA, the CDR3 is TGTGCCAGCAGTGAAAAACAAAACTATGGCTACACCTTC. It specifies CASSEKQNYGYTF.

The chain employs TRBV15 and TRBJ2-7; 8 nucleotides align to TRBD1. Germline CDR1 reads LNHNV; CDR2 reads YYDKDF (reference sequence). Trimming took 4 bases from V and 2 from J; bases not matched to a gene: 13. CDR3 length: 17 residues. CDR3 nucleotides: TGTGCCACCAGCACCCTCCGAACAGGGGGTATCGCCTACGAGCAGTACTTC. Protein sequence: CATSTLRTGGIAYEQYF.

The V call is TRBV19, the J call TRBJ1-1; D might be TRBD1 (5 bases). The germline CDR1 and CDR2 sequences are LNHDA and SQIVND (reference sequence). V dropped 7 bases and J dropped 4 bases, with 13 bases sitting between them. This CDR3 spans 13 amino acids. CDR3 DNA: TGTGCCAGTACCAAGGGGTTGGGCACTGAAGCTTTCTTT. This translates into CASTKGLGTEAFF.

In its sample, this clone was seen once. The rearrangement joins TRBV5-4 to TRBJ2-3, with TRBD2 matching 9 bases. There are 14 residues in the CDR3. The V gene end was trimmed by 7 bases and the J gene end by 3 bases; junction bases not matched to a gene: 6. Germline assignment: CDR1 SGHNT and CDR2 YYREEE (reference sequence). The CDR3 loop reads CASGGLAGTDTQYF. CDR3 in DNA: TGTGCCAGCGGTGGTCTAGCGGGAACAGATACGCAGTATTTT.

The CDR3 protein is CASSLAGSGTDTQYF. The CDR3 coding sequence is TGTGCCAGCAGTCTAGCGGGATCGGGCACAGATACGCAGTATTTT. The rearrangement joins TRBV5-4 to TRBJ2-3; 9 bases line up with TRBD2. Per the germline V gene, CDR1 is SGHNT and CDR2 is YYREEE (reference sequence). This CDR3 has 15 amino acids. J was trimmed by 1 base and V by 5 bases; bases with no gene match: 5.

The V and J genes are TRBV6-1 and TRBJ1-3, with D hard to call. There are 14 residues in the CDR3. V shed 1 base and J shed 7 bases, with 11 bases lying between them. Germline loops: CDR1 MNHNS, CDR2 SASEGT. The chain's CDR3 is CASSEGRVGNTIYF. For the CDR3, the DNA is TGTGCCAGCAGTGAAGGGCGGGTTGGTAACACCATATATTTT.

The chain recombines TRBV3-1 (or the pseudogene TRBV3-2) with TRBJ2-1; D unclear. V dropped 0 bases and J dropped 7 bases, with 13 bases sitting between them. CDR1 LGHDT and CDR2 YNNKEL come from the germline V gene (reference sequence). The CDR3 has 15 residues. The CDR3 protein is CASSQEAAAVNEQFF. The CDR3 DNA sequence: TGTGCCAGCAGCCAAGAGGCTGCCGCGGTTAATGAGCAGTTCTTC.

The V and J genes are TRBV28 and TRBJ2-3; 13 nucleotides match TRBD2. CDR1 and CDR2 (germline): MDHEN, SYDVKM. The CDR3 consists of 16 residues. V trimming: 6 bases; J trimming: 4 bases; junction bases outside the gene matches: 7. The CDR3 DNA follows: TGTGCCAGCAGCCGTGGGACTAGCGGGATCTCAGATACGCAGTATTTT. Protein product: CASSRGTSGISDTQYF.

This clone was picked up one time. The gene calls are TRBV19 and TRBJ1-1; 9 positions agree with TRBD1. J gave up 11 bases and V 10 bases, and 8 bases lay outside the gene matches. Germline CDR1 LNHDA, CDR2 SQIVND (reference sequence). This CDR3 region has 11 residues. CDR3 nucleotide sequence: TGTGCCACCGGACAGGGGTGGGTGGCTTTCTTT. It codes for CATGQGWVAFF.

V usage is TRBV24-1 and J usage is TRBJ1-2; D not resolved. The germline CDR1 and CDR2 sequences are KGHDR and SFDVKD. Trimming cost V 9 bases and J 4 bases, with 5 bases left between them. The CDR3 runs 10 residues. The DNA of the CDR3 is TGTGCCACCTCCATCTATGGCTACACCTTC. This encodes CATSIYGYTF.

The chain carries TRBV2 and TRBJ2-7, with a weak D call TRBD2 (6 bases). Trimming stripped 7 bases from V and 2 bases from J, with 15 bases between. The germline CDR1 and CDR2 sequences are SNHLY and FYNNEI. The length of the CDR3 is 14 residues. The CDR3 sequence: CASIGVAETYEQYF. CDR3 DNA sequence: TGTGCCAGCATTGGAGTAGCGGAAACCTACGAGCAGTACTTC.

Only a few counts were recorded for this clone. CDR3 in DNA: TGTGCCACCAGCAGATCTAGAGGGAACACCGGGGAGCTGTTTTTT. It codes for CATSRSRGNTGELFF. The chain has TRBV15 and TRBJ2-2; D is undetermined. There are 15 residues in the CDR3. Germline loops: CDR1 LNHNV, CDR2 YYDKDF (reference sequence). The germline V and J ends were trimmed by 2 bases and 1 base, with 8 bases remaining between them.

The CDR3, as DNA: TGTGCCAGCGGGCCGGGACAGGTCAATGAGCAGTTCTTC. This encodes CASGPGQVNEQFF. This chain uses TRBV7-9 with TRBJ2-1; 8 nucleotides match TRBD1. Germline assignment: CDR1 SEHNR and CDR2 FQNEAQ (reference sequence). V lost 8 bases, J lost 6 bases, and 6 bases stayed unmatched. The CDR3 is 13 amino acids. The whole variable domain, filled in from reference TRBV7-9 and TRBJ2-1, reads DTGVSQNPRHKITKRGQNVTFRCDPISEHNRLYWYRQTLGQGPEFLTYFQNEAQLEKSRLLSDRFSAERPKGSFSTLEIQRTEQGDSAMYLCASGPGQVNEQFFGPGTRLTVL.